Presented here are 2 T cell receptor beta chains from one specimen sequenced in a study of CXCR3-negative and CXCR3-positive naive CD8 T cells. UMI labels and 5' RACE were used to prepare the TRB cDNA libraries. TCRdb reprocessed the 5' RACE reads; each CDR3 protein has one entry and no DNA is given. The ten most abundant clones cover over 12% of a sample with roughly 48,000 distinct CDR3 sequences. The specimen was memory CD8+ T cells from blood. The receptors were sampled from a human donor in good health. Some clones in this sample may be carry-over from other donors' samples.

The chain joins TRBV4-3 to TRBJ1-6; TCRdb's assignment of TRBD1 cannot be checked, as there is no DNA. Germline values: CDR1 LGHNA, CDR2 YSLEER. There are 17 residues in the CDR3. Here the CDR3 reads CASSQSPTDRGNSPLHF.

The chain is built from TRBV7-2 and TRBJ2-1; TCRdb gives TRBD1 as the D gene, but with no DNA this cannot be confirmed. The CDR3 consists of 16 residues. Looked up from germline, CDR1 is SGHTA and CDR2 is FQGNSA. This CDR3 reads CASSGGTGEWYNEQFF.